The sequence of this T cell receptor beta chain was determined in a study of T cell responses to AZD1222 COVID-19 vaccine. Study-level findings and limits: Clonal diversity was possibly underestimated, and the donors were mostly white British, with more females.

A note on this clone: Antigen: not known.

Method: immunoSEQ multiplex PCR; TCRdb's copy keeps in-frame clones and lacks some. The sample consists of around 99,000 clones, roughly 90% of them appearing once. The TCR sequence derives from an adult who received the AZD1222 COVID-19 vaccine. Sequenced here: peripheral blood, sampled 28 days after the second AZD1222 dose.

The CDR3 loop reads CASSQVSTGVGTEAFF. For the CDR3, the DNA is TGTGCCAGCAGCCAAGTCTCCACAGGGGTAGGGACTGAAGCTTTCTTT. The chain recombines TRBV4-2 with TRBJ1-1, with 7 bases lining up with TRBD1. This CDR3 is built from 16 residues. Germline CDR1 is LGHNA and CDR2 is YNFKEQ. The ends lost 1 base at V and 5 bases at J; junction bases unmatched: 10.